These T cell receptor beta chains were read from a single sample in a study of CD8 T cells in ankylosing spondylitis. Each CDR3 protein is one row after TCRdb ran MiXCR on the 5' RACE reads. The data show around 210,000 distinct CDR3 sequences, 8.2% seen once. The specimen was blood, either unsorted or a sorted T cell fraction (not recorded which). Source of these receptors: a female donor with ankylosing spondylitis or in good health (not recorded which). CDR3s include the opening cysteine and the closing phenylalanine or tryptophan. D genes are given only for firm matches. Size values are once, few and many counts, or a class for expanded clones, and some rows have none.

j_gene: TRBJ2-1
v_gene: TRBV4-3
d_gene: NA
abundance: many
CDR3aa: CASSQDGGLNEQFF
CDR3nt: TGCGCCAGCAGCCAAGATGGAGGGCTCAATGAGCAGTTCTTC

j_gene: TRBJ1-1
v_gene: TRBV5-4
d_gene: TRBD1
abundance: many
CDR3aa: CASSQVRDRGGTEAFF
CDR3nt: TGTGCCAGCAGCCAAGTCCGGGACAGGGGGGGTACTGAAGCTTTCTTT

j_gene: TRBJ1-4
v_gene: TRBV5-6
d_gene: TRBD1
abundance: many
CDR3aa: CASSLEGALEKLFF
CDR3nt: TGTGCCAGCAGCTTGGAGGGGGCCCTTGAAAAACTGTTTTTT

j_gene: TRBJ2-7
v_gene: TRBV27
d_gene: TRBD2
abundance: many
CDR3aa: CASSLWARTSGEQYF
CDR3nt: TGTGCCAGCAGTTTATGGGCCCGGACTAGCGGCGAGCAGTACTTC

j_gene: TRBJ2-2
v_gene: TRBV7-2
d_gene: TRBD1
abundance: many
CDR3aa: CASSWDRATGELFF
CDR3nt: TGTGCCAGCAGCTGGGACAGGGCCACTGGGGAGCTGTTTTTT

j_gene: TRBJ2-5
v_gene: TRBV20-1
d_gene: TRBD1
abundance: once
CDR3aa: CSAPRQGSGETQYF
CDR3nt: TGCAGTGCTCCCAGACAGGGCTCGGGAGAGACCCAGTACTTC

j_gene: TRBJ2-1
v_gene: TRBV7-3
d_gene: TRBD1
abundance: many
CDR3aa: CASSRQGVGNEQFF
CDR3nt: TGTGCCAGCAGCCGACAGGGTGTGGGCAATGAGCAGTTCTTC

j_gene: TRBJ2-1
v_gene: TRBV4-3
d_gene: NA
abundance: many
CDR3aa: CASSQVGLYNGQFF
CDR3nt: TGCGCCAGCAGCCAAGTCGGGCTATACAATGGGCAGTTCTTC

j_gene: TRBJ2-1
v_gene: TRBV6-2/TRBV6-3
d_gene: TRBD2
abundance: many
CDR3aa: CASSYPPLAGGPGEQFF
CDR3nt: TGTGCCAGCAGTTATCCCCCACTAGCGGGAGGCCCGGGGGAGCAGTTCTTC

j_gene: TRBJ1-1
v_gene: TRBV19
d_gene: NA
abundance: many
CDR3aa: CASSIKEGRTEAFF
CDR3nt: TGTGCCAGTAGTATTAAGGAGGGGCGGACTGAAGCTTTCTTT

j_gene: TRBJ2-1
v_gene: TRBV6-2/TRBV6-3
d_gene: TRBD2
abundance: many
CDR3aa: CASSYGTREFF
CDR3nt: TGTGCCAGCAGCTACGGGACTAGAGAGTTCTTC

j_gene: TRBJ1-1
v_gene: TRBV2
d_gene: NA
abundance: many
CDR3aa: CASSHRHTEAFF
CDR3nt: TGTGCCAGCAGTCACAGGCACACTGAAGCTTTCTTT

j_gene: TRBJ2-2
v_gene: TRBV24-1
d_gene: NA
abundance: many
CDR3aa: CATSAGVNTGELFF
CDR3nt: TGTGCCACCAGTGCCGGGGTAAACACCGGGGAGCTGTTTTTT

j_gene: TRBJ2-2
v_gene: TRBV7-2
d_gene: NA
abundance: NA
CDR3aa: CASSPRPGRGTGELFF
CDR3nt: TGTGCCAGCAGCCCCCGGCCTGGGCGCGGCACCGGGGAGCTGTTTTTT

j_gene: TRBJ1-1
v_gene: TRBV9
d_gene: NA
abundance: many
CDR3aa: CASSVGTRLENTEAFF
CDR3nt: TGTGCCAGCAGCGTAGGAACAAGGCTTGAGAACACTGAAGCTTTCTTT

j_gene: TRBJ1-1
v_gene: TRBV15
d_gene: NA
abundance: many
CDR3aa: CATSRLLAEAFF
CDR3nt: TGTGCCACCAGCAGGCTTCTCGCTGAAGCTTTCTTT

j_gene: TRBJ1-1
v_gene: TRBV6-2/TRBV6-3
d_gene: TRBD1
abundance: many
CDR3aa: CASRYDMGTAEAFF
CDR3nt: TGTGCCAGCAGATACGACATGGGGACAGCGGAAGCTTTCTTT

j_gene: TRBJ2-3
v_gene: TRBV20-1
d_gene: NA
abundance: many
CDR3aa: CSAYGALTDTQYF
CDR3nt: TGCAGTGCTTATGGCGCCCTCACAGATACGCAGTATTTT

j_gene: TRBJ2-1
v_gene: TRBV20-1
d_gene: TRBD1
abundance: NA
CDR3aa: CSARDHPGGLGNEQVF
CDR3nt: TGCAGTGCTAGAGATCATCCAGGGGGTTTGGGGAATGAGCAGGTCTTC

j_gene: TRBJ2-1
v_gene: TRBV6-6
d_gene: NA
abundance: many
CDR3aa: CASSASAPGVPRGGEQFF
CDR3nt: TGTGCCAGCTCCGCGAGTGCCCCAGGGGTCCCCCGGGGCGGTGAGCAGTTCTTC

j_gene: TRBJ1-1
v_gene: TRBV11-2
d_gene: NA
abundance: many
CDR3aa: CASSLLGTNTEAFF
CDR3nt: TGTGCCAGCAGCTTACTGGGGACGAACACTGAAGCTTTCTTT

j_gene: TRBJ2-7
v_gene: TRBV25-1
d_gene: TRBD2
abundance: NA
CDR3aa: CASSEWGMAGGPGEQYF
CDR3nt: TGTGCCAGCAGTGAATGGGGGATGGCGGGAGGGCCGGGAGAGCAGTACTTC

j_gene: TRBJ2-3
v_gene: TRBV29-1
d_gene: NA
abundance: many
CDR3aa: CSGLGWPTDTQYF
CDR3nt: TGCAGCGGCCTTGGGTGGCCCACAGATACGCAGTATTTT

j_gene: TRBJ2-1
v_gene: TRBV5-1
d_gene: NA
abundance: many
CDR3aa: CASSTPAVGEQFF
CDR3nt: TGCGCCAGCAGCACGCCGGCGGTGGGTGAGCAGTTCTTC

j_gene: TRBJ2-1
v_gene: TRBV5-1
d_gene: TRBD1
abundance: many
CDR3aa: CASSHRGQSGNEQFF
CDR3nt: TGCGCCAGCAGCCACAGGGGGCAGTCGGGCAATGAGCAGTTCTTC

j_gene: TRBJ2-3
v_gene: TRBV7-2
d_gene: NA
abundance: NA
CDR3aa: CASSLVSATDTQYF
CDR3nt: TGTGCCAGCAGCTTAGTTTCGGCCACAGATACGCAGTATTTT

j_gene: TRBJ2-5
v_gene: TRBV28
d_gene: TRBD1
abundance: many
CDR3aa: CATGHRGPFVETQYF
CDR3nt: TGTGCCACCGGGCACAGGGGGCCCTTCGTGGAGACCCAGTACTTC

j_gene: TRBJ2-7
v_gene: TRBV3-1
d_gene: NA
abundance: many
CDR3aa: CATISQGMEQYF
CDR3nt: TGTGCCACCATTTCCCAGGGGATGGAGCAGTACTTC

j_gene: TRBJ2-7
v_gene: TRBV28
d_gene: TRBD2
abundance: many
CDR3aa: CASFGGERFSGYEQYF
CDR3nt: TGTGCCAGTTTTGGGGGGGAGCGGTTCTCGGGCTACGAGCAGTACTTC

j_gene: TRBJ2-7
v_gene: TRBV7-2
d_gene: NA
abundance: NA
CDR3aa: CASSLARQVYEQYF
CDR3nt: TGTGCCAGCAGCTTAGCGCGGCAGGTTTACGAGCAGTACTTC

j_gene: TRBJ2-5
v_gene: TRBV7-8
d_gene: NA
abundance: many
CDR3aa: CASKGQDPYQETQYF
CDR3nt: TGTGCCAGCAAGGGGCAGGACCCGTACCAAGAGACCCAGTACTTC

j_gene: TRBJ2-3
v_gene: TRBV2
d_gene: TRBD2
abundance: few
CDR3aa: CASSEAGPGPEPDSGRKDTQYF
CDR3nt: TGTGCCAGCAGTGAAGCCGGTCCGGGACCGGAGCCTGATAGCGGGAGAAAAGATACGCAGTATTTT

j_gene: TRBJ2-3
v_gene: TRBV7-2
d_gene: NA
abundance: many
CDR3aa: CASSLVSGDTQYF
CDR3nt: TGTGCCAGCAGCTTAGTTTCGGGGGATACGCAGTATTTT

j_gene: TRBJ2-7
v_gene: TRBV7-2
d_gene: TRBD2
abundance: many
CDR3aa: CASSPIAGGPAQYF
CDR3nt: TGTGCCAGCAGCCCAATAGCGGGAGGGCCCGCGCAGTACTTC

j_gene: TRBJ1-2
v_gene: TRBV29-1
d_gene: TRBD1
abundance: NA
CDR3aa: CSVVQGVSYGYTF
CDR3nt: TGCAGCGTTGTACAGGGGGTATCCTATGGCTACACCTTC

j_gene: TRBJ2-1
v_gene: TRBV20-1
d_gene: TRBD2
abundance: many
CDR3aa: CSARSGLAVYNEQFF
CDR3nt: TGCAGTGCTAGATCGGGACTAGCGGTATACAATGAGCAGTTCTTC

j_gene: TRBJ2-5
v_gene: TRBV7-9
d_gene: NA
abundance: many
CDR3aa: CASSLGGYETQYF
CDR3nt: TGTGCCAGCAGCTTAGGGGGCTACGAGACCCAGTACTTC

j_gene: TRBJ2-7
v_gene: TRBV4-3
d_gene: NA
abundance: many
CDR3aa: CASSQEVTGYEQYF
CDR3nt: TGCGCCAGCAGCCAAGAGGTGACAGGCTACGAGCAGTACTTC

j_gene: TRBJ2-1
v_gene: TRBV29-1
d_gene: NA
abundance: NA
CDR3aa: CSVRDRAYNEQFF
CDR3nt: TGCAGCGTGAGGGACCGAGCCTACAATGAGCAGTTCTTC

j_gene: TRBJ1-3
v_gene: TRBV14
d_gene: NA
abundance: few
CDR3aa: CASSQSHPVDTIYF
CDR3nt: TGTGCCAGCAGCCAAAGCCACCCCGTGGACACCATATATTTT

j_gene: TRBJ2-4
v_gene: TRBV5-1
d_gene: NA
abundance: few
CDR3aa: CASSWARDDGNIQYF
CDR3nt: TGCGCCAGCAGCTGGGCCCGGGACGATGGAAACATTCAGTACTTC

j_gene: TRBJ2-7
v_gene: TRBV3-1
d_gene: NA
abundance: many
CDR3aa: CASSRYPGLAEQYF
CDR3nt: TGTGCCAGCAGCCGCTACCCGGGGCTAGCCGAGCAGTACTTC